This T cell receptor beta chain was found in a study of blood T cell repertoires in COVID-19. This clone was observed a handful of times. Germline V lookup: CDR1 MGHRA, CDR2 YSYEKL. Unmatched junction bases numbered 6, after V lost 4 bases and J lost 7 bases. The CDR3 has 15 residues. The assay was immunoSEQ multiplex PCR, and TCRdb's table has in-frame clones only and misses some. The table shows over 150,000 clones, with roughly 84% occurring only once. The sequenced sample consisted of peripheral blood. This rearrangement joins TRBV4-1 to TRBJ1-4; the match to TRBD1 covers 10 bases. The receptor was derived from a man in his forties or fifties with acute or convalescent COVID-19. CDR3 residues: CASSRGTGDSEKLFF. The CDR3 DNA reads as TGCGCCAGCAGCCGAGGGACAGGGGATAGTGAAAAACTGTTTTTT.